In this sample, the clone carrying this T cell receptor (beta chain) turned up a few times. MiXCR, run by TCRdb on the 5' RACE reads, gives a single entry per CDR3 protein. The sample holds about 110,000 distinct CDR3 sequences, around 15% seen once. There are 14 residues in the CDR3. The ends were cut back, 4 bases at V and 2 bases at J, with 9 bases in the middle. This record comes from a study of T-cell memory formation after mild COVID-19. The chain has TRBV12-3 or TRBV12-4 and TRBJ1-5, with D unclear. What was sequenced was PBMCs or a T cell subset sorted from them (not recorded which). The TCR originated in a man younger than 35 who had mild COVID-19 (a few samples of this study predate the infection). Cell type and time point are not known. CDR3 sequence (DNA): TGTGCCAGCAGTTCCGGACCCGGCAATCAGCCCCAGCATTTT. Its protein product is CASSSGPGNQPQHF.